The rows below give T cell receptor beta chains drawn from one sample of a study of Tregs in tolerant kidney transplant recipients. Clones were read by immunoSEQ multiplex PCR, and TCRdb kept only the in-frame ones, dropping some. The sample includes around 74,000 clones, roughly 98% of them seen just once. The input for sequencing was CD4+ T cells from blood, taken before the transplant. These receptors all come from a human donor who received a combined kidney and bone marrow transplant. The CDR3 runs from the conserved cysteine through the conserved F or W. Fields, in order: D gene, J gene, clone size, V gene, CDR3 protein, CDR3 DNA. D genes are given only for firm matches. Where a row states a size, it is once, few, many or the class of an expanded clone; other rows omit it.

d_call: TRBD2; j_call: TRBJ2-1; clone_size: -; v_call: TRBV7-2; cdr3_aa: CASRPTSGRYNEQFF; cdr3_nt: TGTGCCAGCAGACCAACTAGCGGTAGGTACAATGAGCAGTTCTTC
d_call: -; j_call: TRBJ2-3; clone_size: once; v_call: TRBV14; cdr3_aa: CASSHRLWYGQSTDTQYF; cdr3_nt: TGTGCCAGCAGCCACCGACTATGGTATGGCCAGAGCACAGATACGCAGTATTTT
d_call: TRBD1; j_call: TRBJ2-1; clone_size: -; v_call: TRBV7-9; cdr3_aa: CASSVSGTVYNEQFF; cdr3_nt: TGTGCCAGCAGCGTTTCCGGGACAGTATACAATGAGCAGTTCTTC
d_call: -; j_call: TRBJ2-7; clone_size: -; v_call: TRBV7-3; cdr3_aa: CASSPRAAGEQYF; cdr3_nt: TGTGCCAGCAGCCCCCGGGCCGCGGGCGAGCAGTACTTC
d_call: -; j_call: TRBJ1-1; clone_size: -; v_call: TRBV18; cdr3_aa: CASSPFSSGEAFF; cdr3_nt: TGTGCCAGCTCACCATTTTCGTCAGGGGAAGCTTTCTTT
d_call: TRBD2; j_call: TRBJ2-7; clone_size: -; v_call: TRBV10-2; cdr3_aa: CASRGSGGYRAEQYF; cdr3_nt: TGCGCCAGCAGAGGTAGCGGGGGATACCGGGCCGAGCAGTACTTC
d_call: -; j_call: TRBJ2-3; clone_size: -; v_call: TRBV5-1; cdr3_aa: CASSLVTGGGSDTQYF; cdr3_nt: TGCGCCAGCAGCTTGGTTACAGGGGGGGGCTCAGATACGCAGTATTTT
d_call: -; j_call: TRBJ1-5; clone_size: once; v_call: TRBV7-2; cdr3_aa: CASSLFPNQPQHF; cdr3_nt: TGTGCCAGCAGCTTATTCCCGAATCAGCCCCAGCATTTT
d_call: TRBD1; j_call: TRBJ1-3; clone_size: -; v_call: TRBV5-1; cdr3_aa: CASSLDRSSGNTIYF; cdr3_nt: TGCGCCAGCAGCCTGGACAGGAGCTCTGGAAACACCATATATTTT
d_call: -; j_call: TRBJ1-2; clone_size: -; v_call: TRBV4-3; cdr3_aa: CASSQGGRFSGYTF; cdr3_nt: TGCGCCAGCAGCCAAGGTGGGCGATTTTCCGGCTACACCTTC
d_call: TRBD1; j_call: TRBJ1-2; clone_size: -; v_call: TRBV6-5; cdr3_aa: CASSYGTVEAGYTF; cdr3_nt: TGTGCCAGCAGTTACGGGACAGTCGAGGCTGGCTACACCTTC
d_call: -; j_call: TRBJ2-7; clone_size: -; v_call: TRBV7-7; cdr3_aa: CASSQSGGYEQYF; cdr3_nt: TGTGCCAGCAGCCAATCAGGGGGGTACGAGCAGTACTTC
d_call: -; j_call: TRBJ2-7; clone_size: -; v_call: TRBV18; cdr3_aa: CASSPRGIYEQYF; cdr3_nt: TGTGCCAGCTCACCAAGGGGGATCTACGAGCAGTACTTC
d_call: -; j_call: TRBJ2-5; clone_size: -; v_call: TRBV7-2; cdr3_aa: CASSLVEQETQYF; cdr3_nt: TGTGCCAGCAGCTTAGTGGAGCAAGAGACCCAGTACTTC
d_call: -; j_call: TRBJ2-1; clone_size: -; v_call: TRBV4-1; cdr3_aa: CASSSRLDSYNEQFF; cdr3_nt: TGCGCCAGCAGCTCCCGACTAGACTCCTACAATGAGCAGTTCTTC
d_call: TRBD2; j_call: TRBJ2-7; clone_size: -; v_call: TRBV29-1; cdr3_aa: CSASAGTSGGARREQYF; cdr3_nt: TGCAGCGCCAGCGCCGGGACTAGCGGGGGGGCAAGGCGGGAGCAGTACTTC
d_call: -; j_call: TRBJ2-2; clone_size: -; v_call: TRBV4-1; cdr3_aa: CASSPRGAGTGELFF; cdr3_nt: TGCGCCAGCAGCCCACGCGGGGCGGGCACCGGGGAGCTGTTTTTT
d_call: TRBD1; j_call: TRBJ1-2; clone_size: -; v_call: TRBV4-1; cdr3_aa: CASSQDPGGGWRGYTF; cdr3_nt: TGCGCCAGCAGCCAAGATCCTGGAGGGGGCTGGCGTGGCTACACCTTC
d_call: -; j_call: TRBJ1-2; clone_size: -; v_call: TRBV6-5; cdr3_aa: CASSYRDRYGYTF; cdr3_nt: TGTGCCAGCAGTTACCGGGATCGCTATGGCTACACCTTC
d_call: -; j_call: TRBJ1-2; clone_size: -; v_call: TRBV28; cdr3_aa: CASSRYGYTF; cdr3_nt: TGTGCCAGCAGTCGTTATGGCTACACCTTC
d_call: TRBD2; j_call: TRBJ2-5; clone_size: once; v_call: TRBV13; cdr3_aa: CASSAGGGKSTQYF; cdr3_nt: TGTGCCAGCAGCGCCGGGGGGGGCAAGAGTACCCAGTACTTC
d_call: TRBD2; j_call: TRBJ2-3; clone_size: -; v_call: TRBV19; cdr3_aa: CASSMSRAGGLFRTDTQYF; cdr3_nt: TGTGCCAGTAGTATGTCCCGAGCGGGGGGGCTCTTTCGCACAGATACGCAGTATTTT
d_call: -; j_call: TRBJ2-2; clone_size: -; v_call: TRBV7-7; cdr3_aa: CATKGRPGELFF; cdr3_nt: TGTGCCACCAAAGGGAGGCCCGGGGAGCTGTTTTTT
d_call: TRBD1; j_call: TRBJ2-7; clone_size: -; v_call: TRBV9; cdr3_aa: CASSVGPTGTGTYEQYF; cdr3_nt: TGTGCCAGCAGCGTAGGACCGACCGGGACAGGAACGTACGAGCAGTACTTC
d_call: -; j_call: TRBJ1-1; clone_size: once; v_call: TRBV19; cdr3_aa: CASTMTSGYTEAFF; cdr3_nt: TGTGCCAGTACGATGACATCGGGGTACACTGAAGCTTTCTTT
d_call: TRBD1; j_call: TRBJ2-7; clone_size: -; v_call: TRBV11-3; cdr3_aa: CASSPRDRSYEQYF; cdr3_nt: TGTGCCAGCAGCCCGAGGGACAGGAGTTACGAGCAGTACTTC
d_call: TRBD2; j_call: TRBJ2-1; clone_size: -; v_call: TRBV9; cdr3_aa: CASSVSAGVGNEQFF; cdr3_nt: TGTGCCAGCAGCGTAAGCGCGGGGGTTGGTAATGAGCAGTTCTTC
d_call: TRBD2; j_call: TRBJ2-1; clone_size: -; v_call: TRBV7-9; cdr3_aa: CASSKTGGSYNEQFF; cdr3_nt: TGTGCCAGCAGCAAAACGGGGGGGAGCTACAATGAGCAGTTCTTC
d_call: TRBD1; j_call: TRBJ1-1; clone_size: -; v_call: TRBV5-1; cdr3_aa: CASSSRGPDTEAFF; cdr3_nt: TGCGCCAGCAGCTCCAGGGGGCCGGACACTGAAGCTTTCTTT
d_call: TRBD1; j_call: TRBJ1-4; clone_size: -; v_call: TRBV30; cdr3_aa: CAWSDIGTDNEKLFF; cdr3_nt: TGTGCCTGGAGTGACATCGGGACAGATAATGAAAAACTGTTTTTT
d_call: -; j_call: TRBJ2-7; clone_size: -; v_call: TRBV2; cdr3_aa: CASSERVGGQNEQYF; cdr3_nt: TGTGCCAGCAGTGAAAGAGTTGGAGGGCAGAACGAGCAGTACTTC
d_call: -; j_call: TRBJ2-1; clone_size: -; v_call: TRBV4-1; cdr3_aa: CASSQELRHDYNEQFF; cdr3_nt: TGCGCCAGCAGCCAAGAACTTCGACATGATTACAATGAGCAGTTCTTC
d_call: -; j_call: TRBJ1-6; clone_size: once; v_call: TRBV10-3; cdr3_aa: CAITPGLDSPLHF; cdr3_nt: TGTGCCATCACCCCAGGGCTAGATTCACCCCTCCACTTT
d_call: TRBD1; j_call: TRBJ2-7; clone_size: -; v_call: TRBV25-1; cdr3_aa: CASSDDAGQGYHEQYF; cdr3_nt: TGTGCCAGCAGTGACGACGCAGGACAGGGGTATCACGAGCAGTACTTC
d_call: -; j_call: TRBJ1-3; clone_size: once; v_call: TRBV13; cdr3_aa: CASRIRAQGSGNTIYF; cdr3_nt: TGTGCCAGCAGGATCAGGGCGCAGGGCTCTGGAAACACCATATATTTT
d_call: TRBD1; j_call: TRBJ2-1; clone_size: -; v_call: TRBV5-1; cdr3_aa: CASSTGSAGTGGRNEQFF; cdr3_nt: TGCGCCAGCAGCACTGGAAGTGCCGGGACAGGGGGCAGGAATGAGCAGTTCTTC
d_call: TRBD1; j_call: TRBJ2-5; clone_size: -; v_call: TRBV19; cdr3_aa: CASSIGTGEETQYF; cdr3_nt: TGTGCCAGTAGTATAGGAACAGGGGAGGAGACCCAGTACTTC
d_call: -; j_call: TRBJ2-3; clone_size: once; v_call: TRBV10-2; cdr3_aa: CASKVVGSDTQYF; cdr3_nt: TGCGCCAGCAAGGTAGTCGGGTCAGATACGCAGTATTTT
d_call: TRBD2; j_call: TRBJ2-1; clone_size: -; v_call: TRBV27; cdr3_aa: CASSFSGTSGNNEQFF; cdr3_nt: TGTGCCAGCAGTTTTTCTGGGACTAGCGGTAACAATGAGCAGTTCTTC
d_call: -; j_call: TRBJ1-2; clone_size: -; v_call: TRBV5-4; cdr3_aa: CASSRPGTNYGYTF; cdr3_nt: TGTGCCAGCAGCCGGCCAGGGACAAACTATGGCTACACCTTC
d_call: TRBD2; j_call: TRBJ2-7; clone_size: -; v_call: TRBV30; cdr3_aa: CAWAPRTSGIYEQYF; cdr3_nt: TGTGCCTGGGCCCCCAGGACTAGCGGGATCTACGAGCAGTACTTC
d_call: TRBD1; j_call: TRBJ2-2; clone_size: -; v_call: TRBV11-3; cdr3_aa: CASSFAGTANTGELFF; cdr3_nt: TGTGCCAGCAGCTTCGCCGGGACAGCTAACACCGGGGAGCTGTTTTTT
d_call: TRBD1; j_call: TRBJ1-4; clone_size: -; v_call: TRBV10-3; cdr3_aa: CAISPDRGVTNEKLFF; cdr3_nt: TGTGCCATCAGTCCGGACAGGGGAGTCACTAATGAAAAACTGTTTTTT
d_call: -; j_call: TRBJ2-5; clone_size: -; v_call: TRBV12-5; cdr3_aa: CASGLGLAGQETQYF; cdr3_nt: TGTGCTAGTGGTTTGGGTTTGGCAGGTCAAGAGACCCAGTACTTC
d_call: -; j_call: TRBJ2-7; clone_size: -; v_call: TRBV18; cdr3_aa: CASSPPRQGGEQYF; cdr3_nt: TGTGCCAGCTCACCACCCCGACAGGGAGGCGAGCAGTACTTC
d_call: -; j_call: TRBJ2-2; clone_size: few; v_call: TRBV7-7; cdr3_aa: CASSPGSDAGELFF; cdr3_nt: TGTGCCAGCAGCCCGGGGTCCGATGCCGGGGAGCTGTTTTTT
d_call: -; j_call: TRBJ2-7; clone_size: -; v_call: TRBV6-1; cdr3_aa: CASSVQQGIPYEQYF; cdr3_nt: TGTGCCAGCAGTGTTCAACAGGGAATTCCCTACGAGCAGTACTTC
d_call: TRBD2; j_call: TRBJ2-1; clone_size: -; v_call: TRBV6-1; cdr3_aa: CAIPREGRRNEQFF; cdr3_nt: TGTGCCATTCCGCGGGAGGGCCGGCGCAATGAGCAGTTCTTC
d_call: TRBD1; j_call: TRBJ2-2; clone_size: -; v_call: TRBV12-5; cdr3_aa: CASGLGQANTGELFF; cdr3_nt: TGTGCTAGTGGTCTGGGACAGGCAAACACCGGGGAGCTGTTTTTT
d_call: TRBD1; j_call: TRBJ2-5; clone_size: -; v_call: TRBV10-3; cdr3_aa: CAISESMTGGQETQYF; cdr3_nt: TGTGCCATCAGTGAGTCGATGACAGGGGGTCAGGAGACCCAGTACTTC
d_call: -; j_call: TRBJ2-1; clone_size: -; v_call: TRBV7-2; cdr3_aa: CASTGLVGYNEQFF; cdr3_nt: TGTGCCAGCACGGGATTAGTTGGGTACAATGAGCAGTTCTTC
d_call: -; j_call: TRBJ2-1; clone_size: -; v_call: TRBV6-6; cdr3_aa: CASRDGLSYNEQFF; cdr3_nt: TGTGCCAGCAGGGACGGACTATCATACAATGAGCAGTTCTTC
d_call: -; j_call: TRBJ2-1; clone_size: -; v_call: TRBV9; cdr3_aa: CASSPPSYNEQFF; cdr3_nt: TGTGCCAGCAGCCCACCTAGTTACAATGAGCAGTTCTTC
d_call: -; j_call: TRBJ2-7; clone_size: -; v_call: TRBV7-9; cdr3_aa: CASSSEPESGVAREQYF; cdr3_nt: TGTGCCAGCAGCTCAGAGCCCGAATCAGGGGTGGCGCGAGAGCAGTACTTC
d_call: -; j_call: TRBJ2-2; clone_size: -; v_call: TRBV27; cdr3_aa: CASSARGNGELFF; cdr3_nt: TGTGCCAGCAGTGCCAGGGGTAACGGGGAGCTGTTTTTT
d_call: TRBD2; j_call: TRBJ2-1; clone_size: -; v_call: TRBV4-2; cdr3_aa: CASSQALAGDYNEQFF; cdr3_nt: TGTGCCAGCAGCCAAGCTCTAGCGGGGGACTACAATGAGCAGTTCTTC
d_call: -; j_call: TRBJ2-4; clone_size: -; v_call: TRBV5-4; cdr3_aa: CASSLGRERGNIQYF; cdr3_nt: TGTGCCAGCAGCTTGGGGCGGGAGAGGGGGAACATTCAGTACTTC
d_call: -; j_call: TRBJ1-1; clone_size: few; v_call: TRBV30; cdr3_aa: CAWSSLTEAFF; cdr3_nt: TGTGCCTGGAGTTCACTCACTGAAGCTTTCTTT
d_call: -; j_call: TRBJ2-7; clone_size: -; v_call: TRBV7-9; cdr3_aa: CASSAQLRTASYEQYF; cdr3_nt: TGTGCCAGCAGCGCTCAACTTCGGACAGCCTCCTACGAGCAGTACTTC